What follows describes a single T cell receptor beta chain. CDR1 and CDR2 from the germline V gene are SGDLS and YYNGEE. This CDR3 is built from 15 residues. The V and J ends lost 4 bases and 8 bases respectively, with 21 bases between them. This sample is part of a study of technical replicates of blood from a handful of donors. Here immunoSEQ multiplex PCR was the method, and the copy in TCRdb shows in-frame clones only, minus some. The sample gives 95,000 to 100,000 clones, under 96% of which show up once; 0.2% to 0.25% is in the top ten. The sequenced sample consisted of T cells isolated from PBMCs. This clonotype was obtained from a human donor in good health. This chain links TRBV9 with TRBJ1-2; the D gene is possibly TRBD1 (6 bases). The CDR3 DNA is TGTGCCAGCAGCTCTCGACCGAATACAGGGAGCGGCTACACCTTC. This gives the protein CASSSRPNTGSGYTF.